Listed below are T cell receptor beta chains from one sample, sequenced in a study of cytotoxic CD8 clonotypes in ibrutinib-treated CLL. Libraries were prepared by immunoSEQ multiplex PCR; TCRdb keeps only in-frame clonotypes and omits some of them. The table records about 300,000 clones, around 69% of them present only once. Sequencing was performed on PBMCs, taken at disease progression, from a patient treated with ibrutinib. These receptors were taken from a human donor with chronic lymphocytic leukemia. CDR3s include the opening cysteine and the closing phenylalanine or tryptophan. Each record gives: D gene, clone size, J gene, CDR3 length, V gene, CDR3 DNA, CDR3 protein. The D gene is left open where the match is weak. Where a row states a size, it is once, few, many or the class of an expanded clone; other rows omit it.

. . TRBJ2-7 13 TRBV4-3 TGCGCCAGCAGCCAAGAGGGAGGTGGCGAGCAGTACTTC CASSQEGGGEQYF
. . TRBJ2-7 13 TRBV5-8 TGTGCCAGCGACGGACAGAGCTCCTACGAGCAGTACTTC CASDGQSSYEQYF
TRBD2 . TRBJ2-7 16 TRBV5-1 TGCGCCAGCAGGCCCGGACTAGCGGGAGGGCACGGCGAGCAGTACTTC CASRPGLAGGHGEQYF
TRBD1 . TRBJ1-6 14 TRBV5-4 TGTGCCAGCACCATAGACAGGGGGAATTCACCCCTCCACTTT CASTIDRGNSPLHF
. . TRBJ2-2 14 TRBV7-6 TGTGCCAGCAGCTTAGCGATGATAGCCGGGGAGCTGTTTTTT CASSLAMIAGELFF
. . TRBJ2-5 14 TRBV18 TGTGCCAGCTCACCTCAGGGGTCTCAAGAGACCCAGTACTTC CASSPQGSQETQYF
. . TRBJ1-3 18 TRBV18 TGTGCCAGCTCACCACCTCCTAGATGGAGTACCGAAGGAAACACCATATATTTT CASSPPPRWSTEGNTIYF
. few TRBJ2-3 13 TRBV4-1 TGCGCCAGCAGCCAAGTTCAAACAGATACGCAGTATTTT CASSQVQTDTQYF
. . TRBJ1-1 13 TRBV4-1 TGCGCCAGCAGCCAAGGGACAGCTCGGGGAGCTTTCTTT CASSQGTARGAFF
. . TRBJ2-7 13 TRBV5-6 TGTGCCAGCAGCGGAGCTGACAGCTACGAGCAGTACTTC CASSGADSYEQYF
. . TRBJ2-5 13 TRBV6-5 TGTGCCAGCAGGTCCGAACACCGGGAGACCCAGTACTTC CASRSEHRETQYF
. . TRBJ1-4 13 TRBV27 TGTGCCAGCAAGGTCGCAGGAGAGGAAAAACTGTTTTTT CASKVAGEEKLFF
. . TRBJ1-2 13 TRBV5-1 TGCGCCAGCAGCCGTACTATCAGGGATGGCTACACCTTC CASSRTIRDGYTF